The rows below give T cell receptor beta chains drawn from one sample of a study of identical twins. MiXCR was run by TCRdb on the 5' RACE reads, yielding one entry per CDR3 protein. The profile shows under 300,000 distinct CDR3 sequences, 12% of them singletons. The same data also contributed to another study, on yellow fever vaccine responses in identical twins.

The sample was memory (CD45RO+) T cells sorted from blood. These receptors were collected from a woman aged 18 to 35 in good health. Each CDR3 is given with its conserved first and last residue. The order of the fields is V gene, CDR3 protein.

v_call: TRBV21-1
cdr3_aa: CASSNTYSENLYEQYF

v_call: TRBV5-1
cdr3_aa: CASSNPGSTKSYEQYF

v_call: TRBV3-1
cdr3_aa: CASSPTPGGNSPLHF

v_call: TRBV4-1
cdr3_aa: CASSLTPRVEETQYF

v_call: TRBV6-1
cdr3_aa: CASTGQGSQPQHF

v_call: TRBV20-1
cdr3_aa: CSATLGETQYF

v_call: TRBV7-9
cdr3_aa: CASRPGGAVDTQYF

v_call: TRBV4-3
cdr3_aa: CASSQETGEPDTQYF

v_call: TRBV29-1
cdr3_aa: CSVARDRGNYEQYF

v_call: TRBV7-2
cdr3_aa: CASSSRAGQGHYEQYF

v_call: TRBV6-2/TRBV6-3
cdr3_aa: CASSFPLMAGGPIF

v_call: TRBV18
cdr3_aa: CASSPPGLTRIGNEQFF

v_call: TRBV9
cdr3_aa: CASSATGTSGGSTDTQYF

v_call: TRBV18
cdr3_aa: CASSPTGLAGSTDTQYF

v_call: TRBV28
cdr3_aa: CASSSSPGLAGEYF

v_call: TRBV5-1
cdr3_aa: CASSLDTADHGYTF

v_call: TRBV7-2
cdr3_aa: CASSLQRLETQYF

v_call: TRBV14
cdr3_aa: CASSHLTGRSEAFF

v_call: TRBV6-1
cdr3_aa: CASRLLQGHTQYF

v_call: TRBV5-6
cdr3_aa: CASSQFGADTQYF